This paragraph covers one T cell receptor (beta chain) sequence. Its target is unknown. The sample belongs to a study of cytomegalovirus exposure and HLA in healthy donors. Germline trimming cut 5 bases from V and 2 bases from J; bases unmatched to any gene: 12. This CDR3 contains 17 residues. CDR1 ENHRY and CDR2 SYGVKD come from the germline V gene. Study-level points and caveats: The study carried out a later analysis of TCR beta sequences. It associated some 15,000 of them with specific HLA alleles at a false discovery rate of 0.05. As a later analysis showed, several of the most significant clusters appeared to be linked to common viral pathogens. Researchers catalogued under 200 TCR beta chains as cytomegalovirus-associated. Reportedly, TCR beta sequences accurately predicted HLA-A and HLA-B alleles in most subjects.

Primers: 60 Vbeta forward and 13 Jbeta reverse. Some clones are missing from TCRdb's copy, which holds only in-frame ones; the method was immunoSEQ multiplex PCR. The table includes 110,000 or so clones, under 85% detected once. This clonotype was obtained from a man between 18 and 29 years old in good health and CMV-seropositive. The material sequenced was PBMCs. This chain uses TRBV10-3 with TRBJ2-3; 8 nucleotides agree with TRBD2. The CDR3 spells CAISFIYERGNTDTQYF. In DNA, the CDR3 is TGTGCCATCAGTTTTATATACGAGCGGGGGAACACAGATACGCAGTATTTT.